The source of this TCR beta chain is a study of kidney transplant recipient with SARS-CoV-2 infection. V lost 6 bases, J lost 1 base, and 16 bases lay in between. The CDR3 is 15 amino acids. Germline assignment: CDR1 MRHNA and CDR2 SNTAGT. TCRdb recomputed calls from the reads with MiXCR, one row per CDR3 protein. Of fewer than 250,000 distinct CDR3 sequences in the sample, more than 25% were seen once. In regard to this clonotype: With a much larger clone just one base away, this may be a read error.

Sequenced here: a blood sample, sampled at baseline and between days 110 and 120 from a kidney transplant recipient. This rearrangement joins TRBV6-4 to TRBJ2-7; a weak D match, TRBD1 (6 bases). This clonotype was obtained from a young adult male patient who had COVID-19 and was a kidney transplant recipient. Some T cells here may be from the graft donor. CDR3 sequence: CASRTRGQKSYEQYF. The CDR3 nucleotides are TGTGCCAGCAGGACCAGGGGTCAGAAGTCCTACGAGCAGTACTTC.